A single sample is the source of the 24 T cell receptor beta chains below, sequenced in a study of shared clonotypes between healthy human individuals. Profiling relied on immunoSEQ multiplex PCR, and the TCRdb table lists in-frame clones only, not all of them. Of more than 200,000 clones in the sample, under 80% were seen once. Input material: memory CD4+ T cells sorted from blood. The sample's subset: CD45RA-negative fraction. The receptor source for this set is a man aged 30 to 39 in good health.

This clone has ten or more counts. V gene TRBV15 combines with J gene TRBJ1-5; D gene uncertain. Trimming removed 0 bases at V and 6 bases at J, with 18 bases between. CDR3 length: 17 amino acids. CDR1 and CDR2 (germline): LNHNV, YYDKDF (reference sequence). The CDR3, as DNA: TGTGCCACCAGCAGAGATTTGCGGTCCGGTGGAAGTCAGCCCCAGCATTTT. Its translation is CATSRDLRSGGSQPQHF.

The rearrangement uses TRBV2 and TRBJ2-7; 8 positions agree with TRBD2. This CDR3 comprises 16 residues. From germline, CDR1 is SNHLY and CDR2 FYNNEI. The trim removed 0 bases at V and 6 bases at J, leaving 10 bases unmatched. CDR3 in DNA: TGTGCCAGCAGTGAAGCGCTGAGCGGGGGAGGGTCCGAGCAGTACTTC. Translated, it gives CASSEALSGGGSEQYF.

The chain has TRBV5-1 and TRBJ2-3; 12 bases match TRBD2. This CDR3 contains 17 residues. Per the germline V gene, CDR1 is SGHRS and CDR2 is YFSETQ. The J segment lost 4 bases and the V segment lost 4 bases, leaving 10 bases of the junction unmatched. In DNA, the CDR3 is TGCGCCAGCAGCCCATTAGGTCTAGCGGGAGGGGCAGATACGCAGTATTTT. This codes for CASSPLGLAGGADTQYF. Using reference TRBV5-1 and TRBJ2-3 for the parts outside the CDR3, the full variable domain is KAGVTQTPRYLIKTRGQQVTLSCSPISGHRSVSWYQQTPGQGLQFLFEYFSETQRNKGNFPGRFSGRQFSNSRSEMNVSTLELGDSALYLCASSPLGLAGGADTQYFGPGTRLTVL.

A note on this clone: This sample includes further DNA sequences coding for the same CDR3. This chain links TRBV5-4 with TRBJ2-3; TRBD1 might be the D (6 bases). The germline V gene has CDR1 SGHNT and CDR2 YYREEE (reference sequence). This CDR3 region has 15 residues. V lost 0 bases and J 3 bases, leaving 11 bases between the germline ends. The CDR3 nucleotides read TGTGCCAGCAGCTTGGCGGCAGGGGAGACAGATACGCAGTATTTT. It translates to CASSLAAGETDTQYF.

This chain connects TRBV19 to TRBJ1-5, with 9 positions matching TRBD1. Germline CDR1 is LNHDA and CDR2 is SQIVND (reference sequence). Trimming removed 5 bases from V and 6 bases from J; junction bases left unmatched: 8. There are 15 residues in the CDR3. The CDR3 spells CASSSRDRDRQPQHF. The CDR3 DNA is TGTGCCAGTAGTTCCCGGGACAGGGATCGTCAGCCCCAGCATTTT.

This clone showed up just a few times. The chain carries TRBV6-5 and TRBJ1-2; TRBD1 might be the D (6 bases). Deletions cut 10 bases from V and 2 bases from J, with 20 bases between. The CDR3 loop spans 15 amino acids. In germline, CDR1 is MNHEY, CDR2 SVGAGI. CDR3 DNA sequence: TGTGCCACCGCCATTGGGAGGGGGGCGAACTATGGCTACACCTTC. Translation: CATAIGRGANYGYTF.

The chain combines TRBV2 with TRBJ2-4; TRBD2 matches at 10 bases. J gave up 3 bases and V 3 bases, and 2 bases lay outside the gene matches. The length of the CDR3 is 15 residues. Germline loops: CDR1 SNHLY, CDR2 FYNNEI. For the CDR3, the DNA is TGTGCCAGCAGTGATGGGACTAGCGACAAAAACATTCAGTACTTC. This gives the protein CASSDGTSDKNIQYF.

The gene calls are TRBV5-1 and TRBJ2-2; D gene ambiguous. Germline CDR1 is SGHRS and CDR2 is YFSETQ. The CDR3 is 13 amino acids. Deletions cut 1 base from V and 5 bases from J, with 6 bases between. The CDR3 nucleotides read TGCGCCAGCAGCTTGTACGTAACCGGGGAGCTGTTTTTT. This codes for CASSLYVTGELFF.

This clone was observed a few times. The chain uses TRBV6-1 and TRBJ2-1; 9 bases line up with TRBD1. J gave up 1 base and V 10 bases, and 2 bases lay outside the gene matches. The CDR3 runs 13 residues. Germline CDR1 and CDR2: MNHNS and SASEGT. This CDR3 is CATGTGSYNEQFF. The CDR3 DNA reads as TGTGCCACTGGGACAGGGTCCTACAATGAGCAGTTCTTC.

The chain joins TRBV6-6 to TRBJ1-1, with 7 bases fitting TRBD1. Germline V CDR1 and CDR2: MNHNY, SVGAGI (reference sequence). This CDR3 is 13 amino acids long. V lost 6 bases, J lost 9 bases, and 10 bases stayed unmatched. The CDR3 is CASSPYRGNQAFF. The CDR3 DNA reads TGTGCCAGCAGCCCTTACAGGGGTAATCAAGCTTTCTTT.

This clone was observed a few times. The rearrangement links TRBV21-1 to TRBJ2-2; the table names TRBD1, a call not compared with the DNA. TRBV21-1 constitutes a pseudogene. The CDR3 sequence is 14 residues long. The CDR3: CASSKAGPAGELFF. CDR3 coding DNA: TGTGCCAGCAGCAAAGCGGGGCCGGCCGGGGAGCTGTTTTTT.

This clone is labeled medium-sized. This chain uses TRBV15 with TRBJ1-2; 9 bases are a match to TRBD1. Trimming at V came to 3 bases and at J to 3 bases, leaving 5 bases not matched to a gene. Looked up from germline, CDR1 is LNHNV and CDR2 is YYDKDF (reference sequence). This CDR3 contains 15 residues. The CDR3 sequence is CATSSPRTGDYGYTF. For the CDR3, the DNA is TGTGCCACCAGCAGTCCCAGGACAGGGGACTATGGCTACACCTTC. The variable domain in full, with the rest retrieved from reference TRBV15 and TRBJ1-2, is DAMVIQNPRYQVTQFGKPVTLSCSQTLNHNVMYWYQQKSSQAPKLLFHYYDKDFNNEADTPDNFQSRRPNTSFCFLDIRSPGLGDTAMYLCATSSPRTGDYGYTFGSGTRLTVV.

The chain has TRBV19 and TRBJ2-7, with 8 positions matching TRBD1. Germline V gene lookup returns CDR1 LNHDA and CDR2 SQIVND (reference sequence). This CDR3 is built from 13 residues. V lost 7 bases to trimming and J lost 2 bases; unmatched junction nucleotides: 4. The CDR3 coding sequence is TGTGCCAGTAAAGCAGGGGGCGCCTACGAGCAGTACTTC. Its translation is CASKAGGAYEQYF.

The rearrangement uses TRBV27 and TRBJ2-7, with no clear D. This CDR3 comprises 10 residues. The germline V and J ends were trimmed by 4 bases and 4 bases, with 2 bases remaining between them. The V gene's germline CDR1 is MNHEY and CDR2 SMNVEV (reference sequence). CDR3 nucleotide sequence: TGTGCCAGCAGTTGGTACGAGCAGTACTTC. Amino acids: CASSWYEQYF.

This chain uses TRBV2 with TRBJ2-4; D possibly corresponds to TRBD1 (6 bases). The germline gives CDR1 SNHLY, CDR2 FYNNEI. CDR3 length: 14 amino acids. Trimming removed 7 bases at V and 5 bases at J, with 15 bases between. CDR3 DNA: TGTGCCAGCAATCGTTTCGCAGGGGAAAACATTCAGTACTTC. Residues: CASNRFAGENIQYF.

The chain combines TRBV29-1 with TRBJ1-2; a weak D match, TRBD1 (5 bases). Trimming stripped 4 bases from V and 4 bases from J, with 13 bases between. CDR3 length: 13 residues. CDR1 is SQVTM, CDR2 ANQGSEA, per germline. The CDR3 nucleotides read TGCAGCGTTGGCAGGGAAATTGGCTATGGCTACACCTTC. The encoded protein is CSVGREIGYGYTF. Together with reference TRBV29-1 and TRBJ1-2, the CDR3 gives the full variable domain: SAVISQKPSRDICQRGTSLTIQCQVDSQVTMMFWYRQQPGQSLTLIATANQGSEATYESGFVIDKFPISRPNLTFSTLTVSNMSPEDSSIYLCSVGREIGYGYTFGSGTRLTVV.

This chain uses TRBV6-1 with TRBJ1-4, with TRBD1 as a possible D gene (5 bases). The CDR3 sequence is 16 residues long. Trimming pared 4 bases from V and 10 bases from J, leaving 22 bases between. Germline CDR1 is MNHNS and CDR2 is SASEGT. CDR3 DNA sequence: TGTGCCAGCAGTGCTCGGGACCCAGGCGTCGGTGGAAAACTGTTTTTT. It yields the protein CASSARDPGVGGKLFF.

V and J are TRBV19 and TRBJ2-3; D perhaps matches TRBD2 (5 bases). Germline lookup yields CDR1 LNHDA and CDR2 SQIVND (reference sequence). CDR3 length: 14 amino acids. Trimming shortened V by 4 bases and J by 10 bases, and 18 bases separated the two germline ends. CDR3 sequence: CASSSLSLSAPQYF. CDR3 bases: TGTGCCAGTAGTAGCCTGAGCCTTAGCGCTCCGCAGTATTTT.

The V call is TRBV30, the J call TRBJ1-2; D is uncertain. Per germline, CDR1 GTSNPN and CDR2 SVGIG (reference sequence). The V gene lost 0 bases and the J gene lost 2 bases, with 10 bases spanning the gap. This CDR3 has 14 residues. The CDR3 here is CAWSVLGRNYGYTF. CDR3 coding DNA: TGTGCCTGGAGTGTACTGGGCAGAAACTATGGCTACACCTTC.

V is TRBV14 and J is TRBJ1-5, with TRBD1 as a possible D gene (5 bases). V was cut by 5 bases and J by 7 bases, with 12 bases left in between. The CDR3 covers 13 residues. Germline-derived CDR1 and CDR2 are SGHDN and FVKESK. The CDR3 sequence is CASSVGDRQPQHF. Here the CDR3 DNA reads TGTGCCAGCAGCGTAGGGGATCGGCAGCCCCAGCATTTT.

Only a few counts were recorded for this clone. V usage is TRBV25-1 and J usage is TRBJ1-1; possible D gene TRBD1, 6 bases. The CDR3 length is 14 residues. The germline CDR1 and CDR2 sequences are MGHDK and SYGVNS. Trimming pared 11 bases from V and 4 bases from J, leaving 20 bases between. CDR3 loop: CASSQGGRGTEAFF. The DNA for the CDR3 is TGTGCCTCTTCACAGGGAGGACGCGGCACTGAAGCTTTCTTT.

CDR3 in DNA: TGTGCCAGCAGCGTAGGGGTTTTAACTAATGAAAAACTGTTTTTT. Protein product: CASSVGVLTNEKLFF. The chain joins TRBV9 to TRBJ1-4; D call uncertain. The CDR3 spans 15 residues. V was trimmed by 0 bases and J by 1 base, leaving 7 bases between them. Per germline, CDR1 SGDLS and CDR2 YYNGEE. The full variable domain, completed using reference TRBV9 and TRBJ1-4, is DSGVTQTPKHLITATGQRVTLRCSPRSGDLSVYWYQQSLDQGLQFLIQYYNGEERAKGNILERFSAQQFPDLHSELNLSSLELGDSALYFCASSVGVLTNEKLFFGSGTQLSVL.

This chain joins TRBV15 and TRBJ2-1; D gene ambiguous. The CDR3 has 13 residues. The germline V gene has CDR1 LNHNV and CDR2 YYDKDF (reference sequence). Trimming pared 5 bases from V and 2 bases from J, leaving 7 bases between. CDR3: CATSPGPYNEQFF. The CDR3 region has the DNA TGTGCCACCAGCCCGGGCCCCTACAATGAGCAGTTCTTC.

There are a few counts of this clone. V is TRBV2 and J is TRBJ2-7; 15 bases agree with TRBD2. The CDR3 consists of 14 residues. V lost 3 bases to trimming and J lost 11 bases; unmatched junction nucleotides: 5. Per germline, CDR1 SNHLY and CDR2 FYNNEI. CDR3 sequence: CASSDRTSGRVEYF. The CDR3 region has the DNA TGTGCCAGCAGTGACAGGACTAGCGGGAGGGTAGAGTACTTC.